One TCR beta chain is described in this entry. Clones were sequenced by immunoSEQ multiplex PCR, and TCRdb holds only the in-frame ones, with some missing. Found here are some 66,000 clones, about 77% of them singletons; the top ten hold about 1.6%. This specimen belongs to a study of OX40 agonist ivuxolimab in advanced cancers. CDR1 and CDR2 from the germline V gene are SNHLY and FYNNEI. The CDR3 spans 15 residues. With 5 bases removed from V and 0 bases from J, the gap between germline ends came to 12 bases. The TCR comes from an adult with an advanced solid tumor such as melanoma, head and neck, liver or kidney cancer. V is TRBV2 and J is TRBJ2-3, with D hard to call. This specimen was CD4+ or CD8+ T cells sorted from blood, taken in a trial of the OX40 agonist ivuxolimab. The DNA of the CDR3 is TGTGCCAGCAGTCTAGACCTCACTAGCACAGATACGCAGTATTTT. The encoded protein is CASSLDLTSTDTQYF.